This T cell receptor (beta chain) originates from a study of Graves' ophthalmopathy and Graves' hyperthyroidism (dated by TCRdb to 2017 to 2018). As for the study more broadly: Peripheral blood was collected at initial diagnosis, before any treatment. In six hyperthyroidism patients, T-cell repertoires of thyroid tissue and blood were compared. In total, 135 blood samples were TCR-sequenced: roughly 45 ophthalmopathy, some 72 hyperthyroidism and some 17 hyperthyroidism-to-ophthalmopathy patients. To tell Graves' ophthalmopathy apart from Graves' hyperthyroidism, and to predict which patients would progress to ophthalmopathy, the study relied on TCR beta repertoire signatures. A discovery set of 95 to 100 patients (around 44 ophthalmopathy, fewer than 60 stable hyperthyroidism) was enrolled to explore V-J signatures distinguishing ophthalmopathy from hyperthyroidism. The independent validation cohort included 18 hyperthyroidism patients plus 17 patients who later progressed from hyperthyroidism to ophthalmopathy. For training and testing, the roughly 100 patients in the discovery cohort were randomly divided in a 7:3 ratio. Following sample collection, hyperthyroidism patients were given methimazole at a starting dose of 30 mg daily, and ophthalmopathy patients were given high-dose intravenous methylprednisolone. Broader findings and caveats from the paper: The 13-signature model separated ophthalmopathy from stable hyperthyroidism with over 85% sensitivity and about 81% specificity in cross-validation, and 80%/75% in the test set. In validation, the model predicted ophthalmopathy progression with about 70% sensitivity and approximately 72% specificity; some 13 predicted patients were CT-confirmed with GO in a median of 6.5 months. Most expanded thyroid clonotypes with frequency above 0.001 were also detected in blood, suggesting blood repertoires may reflect the thyroid immune response. Sample size was not statistically predetermined, and group allocation was not concealed from the investigators.

The ophthalmopathy patients had moderately to severely active disease, with a Clinical Activity Score of 3 or higher, a NOSPECS grade of 4 or higher, and a disease duration of less than 3 months. Patients with other autoimmune diseases, uncontrolled infections, pregnancy or lactation were excluded from the study. Clinical symptoms, serum thyroxine, TRAb, thyroid ultrasound and orbital computed tomography were used for diagnosis. PBMCs were isolated from 7.5 to 10 ml of fresh peripheral blood by Ficoll-Paque density gradient centrifugation. Total RNA was extracted with Trizol reagent and quality-checked on an Agilent 2100 Bioanalyzer. Ten or more counts support this clonotype. Its specific antigen is unknown. No much larger clonotype is one base removed from it; base qualities were not supplied. TCR beta CDR3 regions were amplified from RNA transcripts for repertoire sequencing. A first-round RT-PCR used HTBI primers with the Qiagen OneStep RT-PCR kit, followed by a second-round multiplex PCR, size selection and purification. Libraries were sequenced paired-end with 100 bp reads on an Illumina HiSeq2000. Per the source publication's procedure: Reads were processed with SOAPnuke, discarding reads with adapters, uncalled bases, mean Phred below 15, or no exact constant-primer or identifier match. High-quality paired reads were merged with COPE v1.2.5. Each unique nucleotide sequence was treated as a clonotype, and MiTCR v1.1 was used to align the clonotypes to the IMGT TRB V, D and J references. Analysis was restricted to V-J combinations with a frequency above 0.0001, which covered 99.2% of repertoires. For each V-J combination, a TCR clonal expansion and chaos score was defined as the ratio of F50 clonal expansion to chaos observed in the TCRdist matrix. Welch's t-statistics and random forest were used to reduce features to about a dozen V-J combinations, which were fed into a naive Bayes classifier. Thyroid-blood repertoire similarity was quantified with the Morisita-Horn index. TCRdb trimmed public reads at Q25 via fastp, called clones via MiXCR and kept in-frame beta chains. Each entry is one CDR3 protein sequence, shown with its most common DNA and genes. TCRdb's processing, not the authors' own work, is the source of the V and J calls. The sample table shows about 400,000 distinct CDR3 sequences, and 15% to 20% are seen once. The ten largest clones capture roughly 1.5% of the sample.

Spanning cysteine to phenylalanine, the CDR3 consists of 13 amino acids. Just CDR3 DNA is preserved here, 39 bases in frame from base 1. V is pared back by 4 bases and J by 5 bases, with 12 bases lying between the germline termini. CDR1 SGHRS and CDR2 YFSETQ were looked up in the germline V gene. The receptor was derived from a woman between 18 and 29 years old with Graves' ophthalmopathy. Donor details come from another sample of the same person, matched by shared clones. Sequencing was performed on peripheral blood. The sequence is built from TRBV5-1 and TRBJ2-5; no D gene call is confident. The CDR3 reads as follows: CASSTVAWETQYF. The DNA is as follows: TGCGCCAGCAGCACGGTGGCCTGGGAGACCCAGTACTTC.